This T cell receptor beta chain was profiled in a study of radiation and T cells in renal cell carcinoma. This CDR3 comprises 18 residues. Germline-derived CDR1 and CDR2 are SEHNR and FQNEAQ (reference sequence). The junction had 15 bases not matched to a gene; V was cut back by 3 bases and J by 7 bases. Assay used: immunoSEQ multiplex PCR; TCRdb lists only in-frame clones, some missing. The sample has under 150,000 clones; approximately 75% are singletons. Time point meaning: blood 2 weeks post-SBRT. The treatment denotes: 15 Gy SBRT to primary tumor, nephrectomy 4 weeks later. The V gene is TRBV7-9, the J gene TRBJ1-6; 7 bases fit TRBD1. Sequencing used blood, obtained from a patient whose treatment included radiotherapy and nephrectomy. The TCR comes from a woman in her sixties with renal cell carcinoma. CDR3 coding DNA: TGTGCCAGCAGCTTGGGGGCATCGACAGGGAGTATCAATTCACCCCTCCACTTT. Translation: CASSLGASTGSINSPLHF.